Listed here is a single T cell receptor beta chain. These data originate in a study of blood T cell repertoires in COVID-19. Looked up from germline, CDR1 is KGHSH and CDR2 is LQKENI. The CDR3 runs 15 residues. V lost 3 bases and J 0 bases, leaving 9 bases between the germline ends. The study recruited people aged 18 to 89 years across 24 US areas. Self-reported history from a screening survey and questionnaire set each donor's cohort. It was within 2 weeks before study entry that exposed participants met a COVID-19 case. As originally analysed: Cell counts per sample came from amplifying reference gene primers. Generated by immunoSEQ multiplex PCR, the TCRdb table keeps only in-frame clones and is missing some. V and J calls and clone size are those listed in that table; D and trimming were worked out from the DNA. The table lists some 240,000 clones, 70% to 90% of them singletons.

V gene TRBV18 combines with J gene TRBJ1-3; D is uncertain. Sequencing was carried out using PBMCs or T cells enriched from blood (not recorded which). The origin of this receptor is a woman aged 50 to 60 who had been exposed to COVID-19. The CDR3 DNA reads TGTGCCAGCTCACCCCCCGGGAGCTCTGGAAACACCATATATTTT. This translates into CASSPPGSSGNTIYF. The complete variable domain, with remaining parts taken from reference TRBV18 and TRBJ1-3, reads NAGVMQNPRHLVRRRGQEARLRCSPMKGHSHVYWYRQLPEEGLKFMVYLQKENIIDESGMPKERFSAEFPKEGPSILRIQQVVRGDSAAYFCASSPPGSSGNTIYFGEGSWLTVV.